One and the same sample provided the 31 T cell receptor beta chains below, sequenced in a study of identical twins. TCRdb used MiXCR to reprocess the 5' RACE reads, holding one entry per CDR3 protein. The sample lists 700,000 or so distinct CDR3 sequences, about 9.4% occurring once. The same data also went into a second study, on yellow fever vaccine responses in identical twins.

The specimen sequenced was PBMCs. The receptors derive from a woman aged 18 to 35 in good health.

This clonotype was picked up a small number of times. V is TRBV5-5 and J is TRBJ2-1; D not resolved. CDR1 is SGHKS, CDR2 YYEKEE, per germline (reference sequence). The CDR3 has 16 residues. The ends were cut back, 1 base at V and 4 bases at J, with 15 bases in the middle. The CDR3 DNA follows: TGTGCCAGCAGCTTGTATGGGCAGAGTTCATACAATGAGCAGTTCTTC. Amino acids: CASSLYGQSSYNEQFF.

This clonotype has a handful of counts. The chain is built from TRBV27 and TRBJ2-7; possible D gene TRBD1, 6 bases. Trimming pared 4 bases from V and 5 bases from J, leaving 12 bases between. The germline V gene encodes CDR1 MNHEY and CDR2 SMNVEV (reference sequence). The CDR3 runs to 13 residues. The CDR3 protein is CASSSTGLNEQYF. The CDR3 region has the DNA TGTGCCAGCAGTTCGACAGGTTTAAACGAGCAGTACTTC.

This clonotype was counted many times. This chain links TRBV12-3 or TRBV12-4 with TRBJ2-5, with 7 positions matching TRBD2. This CDR3 is built from 16 residues. J gave up 1 base and V 5 bases, and 10 bases lay outside the gene matches. The chain's CDR3 is CASSTARGLFQETQYF. CDR3 nucleotide sequence: TGTGCCAGCAGTACGGCGCGGGGGTTGTTCCAAGAGACCCAGTACTTC.

The chain combines TRBV3-1 with TRBJ2-5; 8 bases line up with TRBD1. CDR3 length: 16 amino acids. Germline V lookup: CDR1 LGHDT, CDR2 YNNKEL (reference sequence). V dropped 4 bases and J dropped 1; count of bases not matched to a gene: 8. CDR3 in DNA: TGTGCCAGCAGCCGTGGGACAGGCGCCGTCCAAGAGACCCAGTACTTC. The encoded protein is CASSRGTGAVQETQYF.

In its sample, this clonotype was seen a few times. The V call is TRBV29-1, the J call TRBJ2-4, with 10 bases that match TRBD1. CDR1 and CDR2 from the germline V gene are SQVTM and ANQGSEA. The CDR3 length is 13 residues. Trimming took 7 bases from V and 4 from J; bases not matched to a gene: 4. The CDR3: CSAGTGEKNIQYF. The CDR3, as DNA: TGCAGCGCTGGGACAGGGGAAAAAAACATTCAGTACTTC.

The rearrangement uses TRBV7-6 and TRBJ2-7; D remains unclear. CDR3 size: 15 residues. The germline gives CDR1 SGHVS, CDR2 FNYEAQ. Trimming pared 1 base from V and 0 bases from J, leaving 10 bases between. In DNA form, the CDR3 reads TGTGCCAGCAGCTTAGTCGTAGGTATCTCCTACGAGCAGTACTTC. Encoded protein: CASSLVVGISYEQYF.

The DNA of the CDR3 is TGTGCCAGCAGTCGGGACCTCGTCGGACAGGGGGAGGTGTTCTTC. Translating it yields CASSRDLVGQGEVFF. This chain uses TRBV12-3 or TRBV12-4 with TRBJ2-1, with TRBD1 matching over 10 bases. The CDR3 totals 15 residues. V shed 5 bases and J 15 bases; nucleotides not matched to a gene: 16.

V is TRBV7-9 and J is TRBJ2-5; tentatively, D is TRBD2 (6 bases). The CDR3 extends over 15 amino acids. V was shortened by 4 bases and J by 13 bases, with 25 bases between the two germline ends. The V gene's germline CDR1 is SEHNR and CDR2 FQNEAQ (reference sequence). Written as DNA, the CDR3 is TGTGCCAGCAGCTCCGCGGGTGGGAGCGGGTCCCCGTGGTACTTC. Translated: CASSSAGGSGSPWYF.

The chain is built from TRBV28 and TRBJ1-3; D possibly corresponds to TRBD1 (6 bases). CDR3 length equals 16 residues. Germline V lookup: CDR1 MDHEN, CDR2 SYDVKM. Trimming cost V 7 bases and J 0 bases, with 16 bases left between them. CDR3 nucleotides: TGTGCCAGCACTCCGGGGGGCGAGAGCTCTGGAAACACCATATATTTT. Translation gives CASTPGGESSGNTIYF.

This clonotype has just a few counts. V is TRBV10-3 and J is TRBJ2-7; tentative D call: TRBD1 (7 bases). Germline CDR1 and CDR2: ENHRY and SYGVKD. V dropped 6 bases and J dropped 5 bases, with 11 bases sitting between them. The CDR3 sequence is 12 residues long. CDR3 sequence reads: CAISAGQNEQYF. The CDR3 coding sequence is TGTGCCATCAGCGCGGGACAGAACGAGCAGTACTTC.

The rearrangement uses TRBV6-2 or TRBV6-3 and TRBJ2-2; D is undetermined. Trimming pared 5 bases from V and 7 bases from J, leaving 20 bases between. The CDR3 extends over 16 amino acids. The V gene's germline CDR1 is MNHEY and CDR2 SVGEGT. The CDR3 here is CASSDPIGRAHGELFF. DNA for the CDR3: TGTGCCAGCAGTGACCCCATAGGACGGGCCCACGGGGAGCTGTTTTTT.

The chain is built from TRBV7-2 and TRBJ2-3; D gene uncertain. Per germline, CDR1 SGHTA and CDR2 FQGNSA. V gave up 3 bases and J gave up 8 bases, with 9 bases separating them. CDR3 length: 12 residues. The CDR3 here is CASSFFLGTQYF. DNA for the CDR3: TGTGCCAGCAGCTTTTTCCTGGGTACGCAGTATTTT.

This clonotype showed up just a few times. DNA for the CDR3: TGCAGTGCTAGAGGGGGACTCGGCACAGATACGCAGTATTTT. Translating it yields CSARGGLGTDTQYF. The rearrangement links TRBV20-1 to TRBJ2-3; D might be TRBD2 (6 bases). The CDR3 is 14 amino acids. The germline gives CDR1 DFQATT, CDR2 SNEGSKA (reference sequence). V was cut by 1 base and J by 1 base, with 9 bases left in between.

V and J are TRBV20-1 and TRBJ2-7, with 9 bases fitting TRBD2. Trimming cost V 3 bases and J 2 bases; bases outside gene matches: 8. Germline CDR1 is DFQATT and CDR2 is SNEGSKA (reference sequence). The CDR3 spans 15 residues. For the CDR3, the DNA is TGCAGTGCTAGCAGAGACGGCGGGAGGGCCTACGAGCAGTACTTC. Translating gives CSASRDGGRAYEQYF.

The table lists this clonotype with many counts. The CDR3 loop reads CASSLYLPGLAGEETQYF. The CDR3 region has the DNA TGTGCCAGCAGTTTATACCTTCCGGGACTAGCGGGAGAAGAGACCCAGTACTTC. This chain connects TRBV28 to TRBJ2-5; 14 bases agree with TRBD2. CDR1 is MDHEN, CDR2 SYDVKM, per germline. The CDR3 covers 18 residues. With 1 base clipped from V and 3 bases from J, the junction kept 7 bases outside the gene matches.

This rearrangement joins TRBV6-2 or TRBV6-3 to TRBJ2-3; the D gene is possibly TRBD2 (5 bases). V gave up 5 bases and J gave up 8 bases, with 20 bases separating them. The CDR3 runs to 15 residues. CDR1 and CDR2 from the germline V gene are MNHEY and SVGEGT. CDR3 amino acids: CASSRTHAWGATQYF. Written as DNA, the CDR3 is TGTGCCAGCAGTCGGACTCACGCATGGGGAGCTACGCAGTATTTT.

There are many counts of this clonotype. The V call is TRBV6-5, the J call TRBJ2-1; no firm D call. The CDR3 extends over 10 amino acids. The V end lost 8 bases, the J end lost 5 bases, and 4 bases lay between the germline ends. Germline-derived CDR1 and CDR2 are MNHEY and SVGAGI. The CDR3 DNA reads as TGTGCCAGCGGAAACAATGAGCAGTTCTTC. Residues: CASGNNEQFF.

This chain joins TRBV2 and TRBJ2-3; the D is unclear. The germline gives CDR1 SNHLY, CDR2 FYNNEI. The CDR3 consists of 13 residues. The V gene lost 0 bases and the J gene lost 8 bases, with 9 bases spanning the gap. The DNA for the CDR3 is TGTGCCAGCAGTGAAGCGGATCTCGGTACGCAGTATTTT. This gives the protein CASSEADLGTQYF.

This clonotype has at least ten counts. The chain recombines TRBV6-2 or TRBV6-3 with TRBJ2-1; D gene uncertain. This CDR3 has 12 amino acids. CDR1 is MNHEY, CDR2 SVGEGT, per germline. Trimming stripped 5 bases from V and 8 bases from J, with 10 bases between. The CDR3 region has the DNA TGTGCCAGCAGTCCCATGGCCCATGAGCAGTTCTTC. Translated: CASSPMAHEQFF.

V is TRBV11-1 and J is TRBJ2-1; D gene unclear. From germline, CDR1 is SGHAT and CDR2 FQDESV (reference sequence). The ends were cut back, 5 bases at V and 0 bases at J, with 23 bases in the middle. This CDR3 comprises 19 residues. The CDR3 sequence: CASSTTNFAPRSSYNEQFF. The CDR3 region has the DNA TGTGCCAGCAGCACGACAAACTTTGCCCCGCGAAGCTCCTACAATGAGCAGTTCTTC.

The genes are TRBV12-3 or TRBV12-4 and TRBJ2-3; TRBD2 aligns across 16 bases. The CDR3 is made up of 18 amino acids. Written as DNA, the CDR3 is TGTACCTGCAGTGTCCCGGGACTAGCGGGGGGGAACACAGATACGCAGTATTTT. Translation gives CTCSVPGLAGGNTDTQYF.

This chain links TRBV10-3 with TRBJ2-2; 7 nucleotides match TRBD1. J gave up 1 base and V 3 bases, and 8 bases lay outside the gene matches. CDR1 is ENHRY, CDR2 SYGVKD, per germline. The CDR3 consists of 17 residues. CDR3 in DNA: TGTGCCATCAGTGAATCTAGGGGACAGTGGAACACCGGGGAGCTGTTTTTT. Amino acid sequence: CAISESRGQWNTGELFF.

This clonotype was counted at least ten times. V and J are TRBV7-3 and TRBJ2-1, with TRBD2 identical over 8 bases. Germline CDR1 reads SGHTA; CDR2 reads FQGTGA. This CDR3 contains 13 residues. V was clipped by 8 bases and J by 3 bases; unmatched bases: 3. The CDR3 DNA is TGTGCCAGCGGGAGCGGGGGCTACAATGAGCAGTTCTTC. This sequence encodes CASGSGGYNEQFF.

This clonotype occurred a few times. The J gene is TRBJ2-1, the V gene TRBV20-1; D may be TRBD1 or TRBD2 (5 bases each). CDR3 length: 12 residues. Germline V gives CDR1 DFQATT, CDR2 SNEGSKA (reference sequence). V lost 1 base to trimming and J lost 7 bases, with 8 bases between them. This chain's CDR3 is CSARAGGNEQFF. The CDR3 nucleotides are TGCAGTGCTAGAGCTGGGGGAAATGAGCAGTTCTTC.

This clonotype was observed a handful of times. The chain recombines TRBV3-1 with TRBJ2-7, with D possibly matching TRBD1 (6 bases). CDR1 LGHDT and CDR2 YNNKEL come from the germline V gene (reference sequence). V dropped 4 bases and J dropped 2 bases, with 18 bases sitting between them. The CDR3 consists of 16 residues. The CDR3 protein is CASSPFTGHLPYEQYF. The CDR3 DNA sequence: TGTGCCAGCAGCCCGTTCACGGGACATCTCCCCTACGAGCAGTACTTC.

V and J are TRBV20-1 and TRBJ2-4; TRBD2 matches at 10 bases. Trimming cost V 3 bases and J 2 bases; bases outside gene matches: 10. In germline, CDR1 is DFQATT, CDR2 SNEGSKA (reference sequence). There are 17 residues in the CDR3. The chain's CDR3 is CSARVDPSGSPKNIQYF. CDR3 DNA: TGCAGTGCTAGGGTCGACCCTAGCGGGAGTCCCAAAAACATTCAGTACTTC.

This clonotype was detected only a few times. The chain uses TRBV20-1 and TRBJ1-1; D remains unclear. This CDR3 is 11 amino acids long. Deletions cut 3 bases from V and 5 bases from J, with 7 bases between. Germline V gene sequence: CDR1 DFQATT, CDR2 SNEGSKA (reference sequence). The CDR3 DNA is TGCAGTGCTAGGATGGGGACTGAAGCTTTCTTT. Its translation is CSARMGTEAFF.

This clonotype was found a few times. The chain joins TRBV20-1 to TRBJ1-3; the match to TRBD1 covers 7 bases. The CDR3 extends over 17 amino acids. CDR1 and CDR2 from the germline V gene are DFQATT and SNEGSKA (reference sequence). The V segment lost 3 bases and the J segment 0 bases; nucleotides outside the gene matches: 11. CDR3 sequence reads: CSASGPRRDSSGNTIYF. The CDR3 DNA reads as TGCAGTGCTAGCGGCCCTCGACGGGACAGCTCTGGAAACACCATATATTTT.

The chain has TRBV6-2 or TRBV6-3 and TRBJ2-2; 7 nucleotides align to TRBD2. The germline CDR1 and CDR2 sequences are MNHEY and SVGEGT. V lost 6 bases to trimming and J lost 5 bases; unmatched junction nucleotides: 6. This CDR3 contains 14 residues. The CDR3 bases are TGTGCCAGCAGCAAGAGCGGGACTACCGGGGAGCTGTTTTTT. Translation gives CASSKSGTTGELFF.

This clonotype was counted a few times. The chain joins TRBV6-1 to TRBJ2-5; 8 bases align to TRBD1. With V trimmed by 6 bases and J by 0 bases, 9 bases remained unmatched. The CDR3 contains 16 residues. CDR1 and CDR2 from the germline V gene are MNHNS and SASEGT. The CDR3 sequence is CASRRLDRAYQETQYF. CDR3 coding DNA: TGTGCCAGCAGGAGATTGGACAGGGCGTACCAAGAGACCCAGTACTTC.

Ten or more counts support this clonotype. A read error may produce the germline difference seen at one junction end. The genes are TRBV29-1 and TRBJ2-5, with 7 positions matching TRBD2. The CDR3 covers 14 residues. In germline, CDR1 is SQVTM, CDR2 ANQGSEA. The CDR3, as DNA: TGCAGCGGGAACAGACTAGCTTCCCAAGGGACCCAGTACTTC. It yields the protein CSGNRLASQGTQYF. The whole variable domain, filled in from reference TRBV29-1 and TRBJ2-5, reads SAVISQKPSRDICQRGTSLTIQCQVDSQVTMMFWYRQQPGQSLTLIATANQGSEATYESGFVIDKFPISRPNLTFSTLTVSNMSPEDSSIYLCSGNRLASQGTQYFGPGTRLLVL.